The 24 T cell receptor beta chains presented below share a single source sample, sequenced in a study of control samples from healthy donors and cancer patients. Method: immunoSEQ multiplex PCR; TCRdb's copy keeps in-frame clones and lacks some. The profile shows around 51,000 clones, roughly 80% of them singletons. The material sequenced was blood. The receptor source for this set is a man aged 65-85 years in good health.

This clone was observed a handful of times. The CDR3 spells CASSEALTGASPLHF. The CDR3 DNA is TGTGCCAGCAGTGAAGCCCTGACAGGGGCATCACCCCTCCACTTT. The chain recombines TRBV2 with TRBJ1-6; 8 bases fit TRBD1. Germline trimming cut 0 bases from V and 10 bases from J; bases unmatched to any gene: 5. There are 15 residues in the CDR3. Per germline, CDR1 SNHLY and CDR2 FYNNEI.

This rearrangement joins TRBV6-5 to TRBJ2-2, with 11 nucleotides matching TRBD2. J gave up 4 bases and V 7 bases, and 5 bases lay outside the gene matches. The CDR3 runs 15 residues. From germline, CDR1 is MNHEY and CDR2 SVGAGI. Written as DNA, the CDR3 is TGTGCCAGCAAATTTACTAGCGGGGGCACCGGGGAGCTGTTTTTT. It codes for CASKFTSGGTGELFF.

V usage is TRBV5-4 and J usage is TRBJ2-5; D unclear. V was trimmed by 0 bases and J by 0 bases, leaving 0 bases between them. CDR3 size: 12 residues. In germline, CDR1 is SGHNT, CDR2 YYREEE (reference sequence). The CDR3, as DNA: TGTGCCAGCAGCTTGGACCAAGAGACCCAGTACTTC. It yields the protein CASSLDQETQYF.

The V and J genes are TRBV5-8 and TRBJ2-7; D is ambiguous. CDR1 and CDR2 from the germline V gene are SGHTS and YDEGEE. The germline V and J ends were trimmed by 4 bases and 5 bases, with 10 bases remaining between them. The CDR3 consists of 12 residues. Here the CDR3 reads CASSAFRDEQYF. CDR3 in DNA: TGTGCCAGCAGCGCCTTCCGGGACGAGCAGTACTTC.

The genes are TRBV27 and TRBJ1-6, with 11 bases matching TRBD1. The germline V gene encodes CDR1 MNHEY and CDR2 SMNVEV (reference sequence). V gave up 8 bases and J gave up 3 bases; unmatched junction bases: 6. The CDR3 contains 16 residues. CDR3 loop: CASSRTGGSYNSPLHF. CDR3 sequence (DNA): TGTGCCAGCTCGCGGACAGGGGGCAGCTATAATTCACCCCTCCACTTT.

J is TRBJ1-5 and V is TRBV7-8; TRBD1 agrees at 10 bases. V dropped 8 bases and J dropped 7; count of bases not matched to a gene: 5. This CDR3 is 13 amino acids long. Per germline, CDR1 SGHVS and CDR2 FQNEAQ. CDR3 bases: TGTGCCAGCGCCGGGACAGGGGACCAGCCCCAGCATTTT. Its protein product is CASAGTGDQPQHF.

The chain joins TRBV6-5 to TRBJ2-7; D is unclear. V was clipped by 6 bases and J by 5 bases, with 14 bases between them. Per the germline V gene, CDR1 is MNHEY and CDR2 is SVGAGI. This CDR3 has 13 residues. The CDR3 spells CASSPPGRNEQYF. The CDR3 coding sequence is TGTGCCAGCAGCCCCCCAGGCAGGAACGAGCAGTACTTC.

V gene TRBV19 combines with J gene TRBJ1-1; perhaps TRBD1 as D (5 bases). V lost 3 bases and J lost 6, with 11 bases in between. This CDR3 has 13 amino acids. Germline V gene data show CDR1 as LNHDA and CDR2 as SQIVND (reference sequence). The CDR3 sequence is CASSIPGGAEAFF. The CDR3 region has the DNA TGTGCCAGTAGTATTCCTGGGGGAGCTGAAGCTTTCTTT.

The chain uses TRBV6-6 and TRBJ2-1; D is unclear. From germline, CDR1 is MNHNY and CDR2 SVGAGI (reference sequence). Trimming pared 0 bases from V and 8 bases from J, leaving 5 bases between. CDR3 size: 12 residues. The chain's CDR3 is CASSYSIHEQFF. The CDR3 DNA reads TGTGCCAGCAGTTACTCGATCCATGAGCAGTTCTTC.

The chain has TRBV5-4 and TRBJ1-1, with a weak D call TRBD1 (5 bases). The V gene's germline CDR1 is SGHNT and CDR2 YYREEE (reference sequence). The CDR3 length is 16 residues. Trimming stripped 4 bases from V and 2 bases from J, with 18 bases between. CDR3 sequence: CASSPLPGRRNTEAFF. CDR3 DNA: TGTGCCAGCAGCCCGCTGCCGGGACGCCGTAACACTGAAGCTTTCTTT.

This clone has a handful of counts. The chain uses TRBV11-2 and TRBJ2-1; TRBD2 matches 12 bases. Germline V gene lookup returns CDR1 SGHAT and CDR2 FQNNGV. The CDR3 length is 18 residues. V dropped 0 bases and J dropped 0; count of bases not matched to a gene: 3. The CDR3 DNA follows: TGTGCCAGCAGCTTAGAGCCGACTAGCGGGGGCTCCTACAATGAGCAGTTCTTC. It translates to CASSLEPTSGGSYNEQFF.

This chain connects TRBV5-1 to TRBJ2-6; TRBD1 might be the D (6 bases). Germline-derived CDR1 and CDR2 are SGHRS and YFSETQ. The CDR3 length is 20 residues. V was cut by 1 base and J by 0 bases, with 20 bases left in between. The DNA of the CDR3 is TGCGCCAGCAGCTTGTACGGTAGGCAGGGGATTTTCTCTGGGGCCAACGTCCTGACTTTC. Encoded protein: CASSLYGRQGIFSGANVLTF.

This clone came up a few times. V usage is TRBV5-6 and J usage is TRBJ2-5, with D hard to call. V lost 1 base and J 5 bases, leaving 3 bases between the germline ends. CDR3 size: 11 residues. The germline V gene encodes CDR1 SGHDT and CDR2 YYEEEE. This CDR3 reads CASSLRETQYF. The CDR3 DNA is TGTGCCAGCAGCTTGCGGGAGACCCAGTACTTC.

The chain links TRBV6-5 to TRBJ2-7; D not resolved. CDR1 MNHEY and CDR2 SVGAGI come from the germline V gene. The CDR3 has 14 residues. The V end lost 2 bases, the J end lost 4 bases, and 12 bases lay between the germline ends. The CDR3 sequence: CASSYRYDNYEQYF. CDR3 nucleotide sequence: TGTGCCAGCAGTTACCGGTACGATAATTACGAGCAGTACTTC.

This clone was detected only a few times. The CDR3 loop reads CASTPANGELFF. The CDR3 bases are TGTGCCAGTACCCCAGCTAACGGGGAGCTGTTTTTT. This chain uses TRBV6-5 with TRBJ2-2; no clear D. The CDR3 is 12 residues long. The V and J ends lost 9 bases and 7 bases respectively, with 12 bases between them. The germline gives CDR1 MNHEY, CDR2 SVGAGI.

V usage is TRBV24-1 and J usage is TRBJ2-3, with a tentative D call TRBD1 (6 bases). The CDR3 runs to 15 residues. Trimming took 5 bases from V and 2 from J, leaving 13 bases between them. The germline V gene has CDR1 KGHDR and CDR2 SFDVKD. CDR3 region: CATSAFRGDTDTQYF. As DNA, the CDR3 is TGTGCCACCAGTGCCTTCAGGGGCGACACAGATACGCAGTATTTT.

The chain couples TRBV7-9 to TRBJ2-1; 9 bases match TRBD1. Per germline, CDR1 SEHNR and CDR2 FQNEAQ (reference sequence). V dropped 5 bases and J dropped 15; count of bases not matched to a gene: 8. This CDR3 is built from 12 residues. The DNA for the CDR3 is TGTGCCAGCAGCCTCCCGGGACAGGGACCGTTCTTC. It yields the protein CASSLPGQGPFF. The full variable domain, in which reference TRBV7-9 and TRBJ2-1 provide the parts outside the CDR3, is DTGVSQNPRHKITKRGQNVTFRCDPISEHNRLYWYRQTLGQGPEFLTYFQNEAQLEKSRLLSDRFSAERPKGSFSTLEIQRTEQGDSAMYLCASSLPGQGPFFGPGTRLTVL.

The rearrangement joins TRBV4-2 to TRBJ1-2, with 12 bases that match TRBD1. The germline V gene encodes CDR1 LGHNA and CDR2 YNFKEQ. Losses at the gene ends were 0 bases for V and 8 bases for J; bases not matched to a gene: 7. There are 16 residues in the CDR3. As DNA, the CDR3 is TGTGCCAGCAGCCAAGATGTGGGACAGGGGGCTTTGGGCTACACCTTC. It codes for CASSQDVGQGALGYTF.

This chain links TRBV28 with TRBJ2-5; 7 bases are shared with TRBD2. Trimming took 4 bases from V and 5 from J; bases not matched to a gene: 10. This CDR3 has 15 residues. CDR1 is MDHEN and CDR2 is SYDVKM in the germline V gene. As DNA, the CDR3 is TGTGCCAGCAGTTGGGGAGGGGCCGGGCGGGAGACCCAGTACTTC. Amino acids: CASSWGGAGRETQYF.

The chain recombines TRBV15 with TRBJ1-1; D call uncertain. Looked up from germline, CDR1 is LNHNV and CDR2 is YYDKDF (reference sequence). V was trimmed by 1 base and J by 4 bases, leaving 7 bases between them. The CDR3 is 13 amino acids. The CDR3 loop reads CATSRGDSTEAFF. DNA of the CDR3: TGTGCCACCAGCAGAGGGGATTCCACTGAAGCTTTCTTT.

CDR3 nucleotides: TGTGCCAGCAGTGTTAACGGTCAGAACACTGAAGCTTTCTTT. Protein sequence: CASSVNGQNTEAFF. The chain combines TRBV2 with TRBJ1-1; D ambiguous. V was clipped by 4 bases and J by 1 base, with 10 bases between them. The CDR3 has 14 amino acids. The germline gives CDR1 SNHLY, CDR2 FYNNEI.

This rearrangement joins TRBV28 to TRBJ1-6, with TRBD1 matching over 7 bases. The CDR3 is 13 residues long. Germline-derived CDR1 and CDR2 are MDHEN and SYDVKM. V dropped 8 bases and J dropped 10; count of bases not matched to a gene: 8. The CDR3 here is CASLRGVGSPLHF. CDR3 nucleotide sequence: TGTGCCAGCCTCAGGGGGGTTGGATCACCCCTCCACTTT.

The table lists this clone with a few counts. Distinct nucleotide sequences in the sample also encode this CDR3. The V gene is TRBV3-1 (or the pseudogene TRBV3-2), the J gene TRBJ1-2; D gene ambiguous. The CDR3 contains 13 residues. Deletions cut 2 bases from V and 1 base from J, with 5 bases between. Germline-derived CDR1 and CDR2 are LGHDT and YNNKEL (reference sequence). In DNA form, the CDR3 reads TGTGCCAGCAGCCAATTGAATAACTATGGCTACACCTTC. Translation: CASSQLNNYGYTF.

The rearrangement joins TRBV24-1 to TRBJ2-1; a weak D match, TRBD1 (6 bases). Trimming took 6 bases from V and 1 from J, leaving 18 bases between them. Germline V lookup: CDR1 KGHDR, CDR2 SFDVKD. The CDR3 runs to 17 residues. The CDR3 DNA reads TGTGCCACCAGTTATAGTACGGGGACACCTTCCTACAATGAGCAGTTCTTC. It yields the protein CATSYSTGTPSYNEQFF.